The 6 T cell receptor beta chains below all came from one sample that was sequenced in a study of monozygotic twins with inflammatory bowel disease. With the 5' RACE reads reprocessed, TCRdb shows one record per CDR3 protein and no DNA. The listing contains about 330,000 distinct CDR3 sequences. The source material was blood. The origin of the receptors is a human donor with ulcerative colitis or Crohn's disease, or a healthy co-twin of an affected twin (not recorded which).

The genes are TRBV5-1 and TRBJ2-1. CDR1 and CDR2 (germline): SGHRS, YFSETQ. CDR3 size: 14 residues. CDR3 amino acids: CASRKGNSYNEQFF.

The J gene is TRBJ1-1, the V gene TRBV20-1; the D call from TCRdb, TRBD1, cannot be confirmed without DNA. The CDR3 loop spans 13 amino acids. Germline V gives CDR1 DFQATT, CDR2 SNEGSKA (reference sequence). CDR3 sequence: CSANQGVVTEAFF.

The V and J genes are TRBV28 and TRBJ2-7; TCRdb gives TRBD2 as the D gene, but with no DNA this cannot be confirmed. This CDR3 spans 12 amino acids. Germline V gene data show CDR1 as MDHEN and CDR2 as SYDVKM. The CDR3 spells CTSREGSYEQYF.

The chain links TRBV7-9 to TRBJ2-7. CDR1 and CDR2 (germline): SEHNR, FQNEAQ (reference sequence). CDR3 length: 13 amino acids. The CDR3 is CASSLGATYEQYF.

V usage is TRBV9 and J usage is TRBJ1-2; the TRBD1 assignment by TCRdb is unverifiable without DNA. Germline CDR1 reads SGDLS; CDR2 reads YYNGEE. This CDR3 spans 16 amino acids. CDR3 protein: CASSVESTGAGYGYTF.

This chain uses TRBV9 with TRBJ2-3. The CDR3 sequence is 13 residues long. Germline V gene sequence: CDR1 SGDLS, CDR2 YYNGEE. CDR3 in amino acids: CASSVQVTDTQYF.